This T cell receptor (beta chain) was captured in a study of technical replicates of blood from four donors. V trimming: 5 bases; J trimming: 0 bases; junction bases outside the gene matches: 12. The CDR3 runs to 17 residues. Germline V CDR1 and CDR2: LNHNV, YYDKDF (reference sequence). Libraries were prepared by immunoSEQ multiplex PCR; TCRdb keeps only in-frame clonotypes and omits some of them. The repertoire holds over 50,000 clones, with about 86% as singletons. The J gene is TRBJ1-2, the V gene TRBV15; 7 nucleotides agree with TRBD1. Sequenced sample: PBMCs. This TCR was sampled from a human donor in good health. Some clones in this sample may be carry-over from other donors' samples. DNA of the CDR3: TGTGCCACCAGCGAGCGTACCAGGGGGAGACCTAACTATGGCTACACCTTC. Amino acid sequence: CATSERTRGRPNYGYTF.